This TCR beta chain was sequenced for a study of blood T cells in healthy people across ages. The V and J ends lost 4 bases and 1 base respectively, with 17 bases between them. The CDR3 is 16 amino acids. Germline lookup yields CDR1 SGDLS and CDR2 YYNGEE. Comments on this clonotype: Its antigen is unidentified.

Primers used in a second PCR of roughly 6 to 11 cycles were a sample-barcoded 5' primer and a J-beta primer mix. Each sample yielded at least 2.5 million CDR3-containing paired-end reads. TCRdb fed the 5' RACE reads into MiXCR, producing one record per CDR3 protein. Of about 1.5 million distinct CDR3 sequences listed, approximately 43% are singletons. Study-wide findings and caveats: There was a strong correlation between TCR beta diversity and naive T cell percentage. Significant beta diversity loss was already apparent by age 40, declining roughly linearly. Estimates drawn from one million T cells were deemed to understate diversity.

Sequenced sample: blood. The receptor was isolated from a woman between 18 and 29 years old in good health. J is TRBJ1-2 and V is TRBV9, with D unclear. CDR3 sequence reads: CASSIGRTRLNYGYTF. DNA of the CDR3: TGTGCCAGCAGCATAGGCAGGACCCGACTTAACTATGGCTACACCTTC.